Listed below are T cell receptor beta chains from one sample, sequenced in a study of regulatory T cells in long-lasting Graves disease. TCRdb recomputed calls from the multiplex PCR reads with MiXCR, one row per CDR3 protein. The repertoire holds some 400,000 distinct CDR3 sequences, with 15% as singletons. These data were likewise used in another study, on T cells in Graves' hyperthyroidism and ophthalmopathy.

The source was peripheral blood mononuclear cells (PBMCs), collected at new diagnosis, from a patient treated with antithyroid drugs. Receptor source: a woman aged 25-40 years with Graves disease. The CDR3 runs from the conserved cysteine through the conserved F or W. D genes are given only for firm matches. Clone size, where shown, is once, few, many, or a class for clones that have expanded.

TRBJ1-2 | TRBV30 | many | TRBD1 | CAWTGTGVLGYTF | TGTGCCTGGACCGGGACAGGGGTATTGGGCTACACCTTC
TRBJ2-6 | TRBV3-1 | few | TRBD1 | CASRNRGSSGANVLTF | TGTGCCAGCAGGAACAGGGGAAGCTCTGGGGCCAACGTCCTGACTTTC
TRBJ1-4 | TRBV10-3 | few | . | CAISAGGTGEKLFF | TGTGCCATCAGTGCCGGGGGAACAGGGGAAAAACTGTTTTTT
TRBJ1-4 | TRBV15 | few | . | CATSRGANEKLFF | TGTGCCACCTCTAGGGGAGCTAATGAAAAACTGTTTTTT
TRBJ2-5 | TRBV12-3/TRBV12-4 | . | . | CASSDLQSAGGQETQYF | TGTGCCAGCAGTGATTTGCAGAGCGCCGGTGGCCAAGAGACCCAGTACTTC
TRBJ2-2 | TRBV11-2 | many | TRBD1 | CASSFRSGTGKSTGELFF | TGTGCCAGCAGCTTCCGCTCCGGGACAGGGAAGAGCACCGGGGAGCTGTTTTTT
TRBJ2-5 | TRBV7-9 | many | . | CASSFRETQYF | TGTGCCAGCAGCTTCAGAGAGACCCAGTACTTC
TRBJ2-5 | TRBV20-1 | many | TRBD1 | CSARDRGRGEETQYF | TGCAGTGCTAGGGACAGGGGGCGAGGGGAAGAGACCCAGTACTTC
TRBJ2-2 | TRBV20-1 | . | . | CSAGQYTGELFF | TGCAGTGCTGGACAGTACACCGGGGAGCTGTTTTTT
TRBJ2-3 | TRBV9 | . | TRBD2 | CASSVGGNTQYF | TGTGCCAGCAGCGTCGGGGGGAATACGCAGTATTTT
TRBJ2-5 | TRBV3-1 | many | TRBD1 | CASSPGQAPFETQYF | TGTGCCAGCAGCCCGGGACAGGCCCCCTTCGAGACCCAGTACTTC
TRBJ2-2 | TRBV27 | many | TRBD2 | CASSLSSGDTGELFF | TGTGCCAGCAGTTTATCCAGCGGGGACACCGGGGAGCTGTTTTTT
TRBJ2-5 | TRBV4-1 | many | . | CASSQGDRDQETQYF | TGCGCCAGCAGCCAAGGGGACCGAGACCAAGAGACCCAGTACTTC
TRBJ2-1 | TRBV5-1 | . | . | CASSLTRQYNEQFF | TGCGCCAGCAGCTTGACTCGACAGTACAATGAGCAGTTCTTC
TRBJ2-2 | TRBV30 | many | . | CAWTKGTGLLNTGELFF | TGTGCCTGGACTAAGGGAACCGGCTTATTGAACACCGGGGAGCTGTTTTTT
TRBJ2-2 | TRBV24-1 | . | TRBD2 | CATSPGLAPTGELFF | TGTGCCACTTCGCCGGGACTAGCCCCCACCGGGGAGCTGTTTTTT
TRBJ1-1 | TRBV2 | . | TRBD1 | CASSQEEGQGDTEAFF | TGCGCCAGCAGCCAAGAGGAAGGACAGGGGGACACTGAAGCTTTCTTT
TRBJ1-1 | TRBV30 | many | . | CAWSVLGEAFF | TGTGCCTGGAGTGTACTGGGGGAAGCTTTCTTT
TRBJ2-2 | TRBV5-1 | few | TRBD2 | CASSTSSGYTGELFF | TGCGCCAGCAGCACCTCTAGCGGCTACACCGGGGAGCTGTTTTTT
TRBJ2-7 | TRBV28 | few | TRBD1 | CASSFGQGNPYEQYF | TGTGCCAGCAGTTTTGGACAGGGCAATCCCTACGAGCAGTACTTC
TRBJ2-7 | TRBV20-1 | few | TRBD1 | CSAKGTGVYEQYF | TGCAGTGCTAAGGGGACAGGGGTCTACGAGCAGTACTTC
TRBJ1-5 | TRBV2 | many | TRBD1 | CASRTGQGSQPQHF | TGTGCCAGCAGAACCGGACAGGGAAGCCAGCCCCAGCATTTT
TRBJ1-2 | TRBV10-3 | . | . | CAITEENYGYTF | TGTGCCATCACTGAAGAGAACTATGGCTACACCTTC
TRBJ2-4 | TRBV9 | . | TRBD2 | CASSPRLAENIQYF | TGTGCCAGCAGCCCCCGACTAGCAGAAAACATTCAGTACTTC
TRBJ2-3 | TRBV6-2/TRBV6-3 | many | TRBD2 | CASSLLAGEGDTQYF | TGTGCCAGCAGTCTACTAGCGGGAGAAGGAGATACGCAGTATTTT